This T cell receptor (beta chain) originates from a study of CD8 T cells in ankylosing spondylitis. CDR1 and CDR2 (germline): ENHRY, SYGVKD. V lost 4 bases and J 7 bases, leaving 20 bases between the germline ends. This CDR3 comprises 17 residues. TCRdb itself ran the 5' RACE reads through MiXCR, one entry per CDR3 protein. The sample consists of 300,000 to 350,000 distinct CDR3 sequences, under 14% of them appearing once. Study findings and constraints: There was reportedly significant enrichment of clones that were disease-linked in matched ankylosing spondylitis synovial fluid.

At least ten counts were recorded for this clonotype. Its cognate antigen is unknown. The V gene is TRBV10-3, the J gene TRBJ1-6; D may be TRBD1 (6 bases). This TCR was recovered from a female donor with ankylosing spondylitis or in good health (not recorded which). Material for sequencing was blood, either unsorted or a sorted T cell fraction (not recorded which). Here the CDR3 reads CAISVGGGRGINSPLHF. The DNA of the CDR3 is TGTGCCATCAGTGTGGGAGGTGGCAGGGGCATCAATTCACCCCTCCACTTT.